Here is one TCR beta chain with its context. Its antigen is not known. Because the CDR3's place on the DNA is in doubt, the DNA is left out and the CDR3 is given as listed by TCRdb. The TCR beta library used iRepertoire HTBI primers with Arm-PCR amplification of CDR3. TCRdb independently ran MiXCR on the multiplex PCR reads; one entry per CDR3 protein. In the table there are 400,000 to 450,000 distinct CDR3 sequences, 20% to 30% of which are singletons. This specimen comes from a study of regulatory T cells in long-lasting Graves disease. About the study: More than 5 years of antithyroid drugs with positive TSH receptor antibodies defined persistent Graves' disease. Findings and limits, study-wide: For persistent Graves' patients, TCR diversity was lower than for newly diagnosed ones. The study found TRBV28, TRBJ1-2 and TRBJ2-5 favored in persistent disease.

Time point defined: persistent/refractory GD, antithyroid drugs over 5 years with positive TRAb. Preparation of the TCR library used RNA extracted from PBMCs. Germline V CDR1 and CDR2: SQVTM, ANQGSEA. The CDR3 has 22 amino acids, counting both end residues. The material sequenced was peripheral blood mononuclear cells (PBMCs), taken when the disease was refractory, from a patient treated with antithyroid drugs. This sequence originates from a female donor with Graves disease. This sequence joins TRBV29-1 and TRBJ1-2. Here the CDR3 reads CSVEWLAGGSEQYFGPGYGYTF.